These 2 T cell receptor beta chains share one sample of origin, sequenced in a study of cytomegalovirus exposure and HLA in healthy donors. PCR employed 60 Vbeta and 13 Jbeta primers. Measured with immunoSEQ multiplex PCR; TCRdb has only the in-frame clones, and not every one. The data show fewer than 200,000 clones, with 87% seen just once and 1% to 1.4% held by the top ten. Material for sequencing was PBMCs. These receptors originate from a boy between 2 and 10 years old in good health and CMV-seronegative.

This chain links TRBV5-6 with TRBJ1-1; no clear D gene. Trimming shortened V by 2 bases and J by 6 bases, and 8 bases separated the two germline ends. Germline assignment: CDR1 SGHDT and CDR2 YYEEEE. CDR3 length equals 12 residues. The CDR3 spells CASSFGEAEAFF. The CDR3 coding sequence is TGTGCCAGCAGCTTCGGGGAGGCTGAAGCTTTCTTT.

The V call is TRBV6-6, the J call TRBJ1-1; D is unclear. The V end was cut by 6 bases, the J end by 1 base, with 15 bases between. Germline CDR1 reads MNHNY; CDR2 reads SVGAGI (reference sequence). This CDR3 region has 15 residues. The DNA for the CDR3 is TGTGCCAGCAGCCCACGGAGGCTAGAGAACACTGAAGCTTTCTTT. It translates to CASSPRRLENTEAFF.